This entry lists 13 T cell receptor beta chains sequenced from one sample in a study of blood T cells in healthy people across ages. Next came a second PCR, run for about 7 to 12 cycles, which used a sample-barcoded 5' primer along with a J-beta primer mix. Via MiXCR, TCRdb re-called the 5' RACE reads, giving one row per CDR3 protein. The sample includes 1.4 million to 1.5 million distinct CDR3 sequences, 40% to 50% of them seen just once. What was sequenced was blood. These TCRs come from a woman between 18 and 29 years old in good health.

The rearrangement joins TRBV5-1 to TRBJ2-5; D is ambiguous. This CDR3 comprises 14 residues. The V gene lost 2 bases and the J gene lost 5 bases, with 13 bases spanning the gap. Germline CDR1 reads SGHRS; CDR2 reads YFSETQ. CDR3 DNA sequence: TGCGCCAGCAGCTTCCGATCGATGAGGGAGACCCAGTACTTC. It specifies CASSFRSMRETQYF. Drawing the rest from reference TRBV5-1 and TRBJ2-5, the complete variable domain is KAGVTQTPRYLIKTRGQQVTLSCSPISGHRSVSWYQQTPGQGLQFLFEYFSETQRNKGNFPGRFSGRQFSNSRSEMNVSTLELGDSALYLCASSFRSMRETQYFGPGTRLLVL.

The rearrangement joins TRBV5-1 to TRBJ2-2; 8 nucleotides agree with TRBD1. In germline, CDR1 is SGHRS, CDR2 YFSETQ. V was pared by 0 bases and J by 5 bases, with 12 bases of the junction left unmatched. This CDR3 contains 18 residues. As DNA, the CDR3 is TGCGCCAGCAGCTTGGAAGGCCAGGGGGCAGTGAAGACCGGGGAGCTGTTTTTT. Residues: CASSLEGQGAVKTGELFF.

The V call is TRBV5-1, the J call TRBJ2-1; D not resolved. CDR3 length equals 16 residues. Trimming stripped 0 bases from V and 4 bases from J, with 14 bases between. Germline loops: CDR1 SGHRS, CDR2 YFSETQ. CDR3 coding DNA: TGCGCCAGCAGCTTGGCCCCCCCTACCGCGTACAATGAGCAGTTCTTC. Translated, it gives CASSLAPPTAYNEQFF.

The genes are TRBV6-6 and TRBJ1-2, with 9 bases that match TRBD1. This CDR3 is built from 17 residues. Germline values: CDR1 MNHNY, CDR2 SVGAGI (reference sequence). The V segment lost 7 bases and the J segment 1 base; nucleotides outside the gene matches: 13. The CDR3 nucleotides are TGTGCCAGCACCGTCGGACAGGGGAGCTTTCTTAACTATGGCTACACCTTC. This gives the protein CASTVGQGSFLNYGYTF.

The CDR3 nucleotides read TGTGCCACCAGTGATCCGGGACAGGGGGCAGATACGCAGTATTTT. Protein product: CATSDPGQGADTQYF. V usage is TRBV24-1 and J usage is TRBJ2-3; 11 nucleotides agree with TRBD1. Germline V CDR1 and CDR2: KGHDR, SFDVKD. V lost 3 bases, J lost 4 bases, and 2 bases stayed unmatched. This CDR3 contains 15 residues.

The DNA for the CDR3 is TGTGCCAGCAGTTACTCGTCCGGGACTAGCGGGAGTAAGACCCAGTACTTC. It codes for CASSYSSGTSGSKTQYF. V usage is TRBV6-5 and J usage is TRBJ2-5; 14 nucleotides align to TRBD2. Trimming cost V 0 bases and J 6 bases; bases outside gene matches: 6. The germline CDR1 and CDR2 sequences are MNHEY and SVGAGI. The CDR3 has 17 amino acids.

This clonotype came up a few times. CDR3 coding DNA: TGTGCCAGGGTGAATCCTAGCGGTCCGTTCTTC. It specifies CARVNPSGPFF. The rearrangement joins TRBV21-1 to TRBJ2-1; the table assigns TRBD2, which was not confirmed against the DNA. TRBV21-1 is a known pseudogene. The CDR3 covers 11 residues.

J is TRBJ1-1 and V is TRBV9; D call uncertain. Trimming cost V 4 bases and J 1 base, with 14 bases left between them. This CDR3 has 15 amino acids. CDR1 SGDLS and CDR2 YYNGEE come from the germline V gene. The DNA of the CDR3 is TGTGCCAGCAGCCTGGCCATTGGCACGAACACTGAAGCTTTCTTT. Translation: CASSLAIGTNTEAFF.

This clonotype came up a few times. The genes are TRBV6-1 and TRBJ2-7, with D hard to call. This CDR3 region has 13 residues. The germline gives CDR1 MNHNS, CDR2 SASEGT. The V and J ends lost 1 base and 0 bases respectively, with 4 bases between them. Written as DNA, the CDR3 is TGTGCCAGCAGTGAAGAGGTCTCCTACGAGCAGTACTTC. Translation gives CASSEEVSYEQYF.

The chain uses TRBV7-2 and TRBJ2-1, with unresolved D. This CDR3 has 15 residues. Trimming took off 5 bases at V and 3 bases at J, with 14 bases between the two ends. Looked up from germline, CDR1 is SGHTA and CDR2 is FQGNSA. CDR3 residues: CASSLQEGHYNEQFF. Here the CDR3 DNA reads TGTGCCAGCAGCCTACAAGAAGGGCACTACAATGAGCAGTTCTTC.

V is TRBV19 and J is TRBJ1-5; tentatively, D is TRBD1 (6 bases). CDR1 and CDR2 (germline): LNHDA, SQIVND (reference sequence). The length of the CDR3 is 16 residues. Trimming left V 3 bases short and J 0 bases short, with 12 bases between. CDR3 amino acids: CASSMWQGSSNQPQHF. DNA for the CDR3: TGTGCCAGTAGTATGTGGCAGGGGAGTAGCAATCAGCCCCAGCATTTT.

The chain couples TRBV7-9 to TRBJ1-5; D is unresolved. Germline V gene sequence: CDR1 SEHNR, CDR2 FQNEAQ (reference sequence). Trimming shortened V by 1 base and J by 3 bases, and 13 bases separated the two germline ends. This CDR3 is 16 amino acids long. CDR3 sequence: CASSLGLSTLNQPQHF. The CDR3, as DNA: TGTGCCAGCAGCTTAGGGCTCTCCACACTCAATCAGCCCCAGCATTTT.

Turning to this clonotype: This sequence may be a read error, since a much larger clone differs from it by one base. The V gene is TRBV4-1, the J gene TRBJ2-1; 9 bases match TRBD1. The CDR3 is 15 residues long. Germline CDR1 reads MGHRA; CDR2 reads YSYEKL. The CDR3 reads CTSSQDRGGYNEQFF. The DNA of the CDR3 is TGCACCAGCAGCCAAGACAGGGGGGGATACAATGAGCAGTTCTTC.